The 8 T cell receptor beta chains below were found in one sample sequenced in a study of cytomegalovirus exposure and HLA in healthy donors. TCRdb's table, derived via immunoSEQ multiplex PCR, lists solely in-frame clones and lacks some. Of over 150,000 clones listed, roughly nine tenths are singletons. Source material: PBMCs. Source of these receptors: a woman aged 18-29 years in good health and CMV-seropositive.

V and J are TRBV6-1 and TRBJ2-3, with TRBD2 identical over 9 bases. Germline V lookup: CDR1 MNHNS, CDR2 SASEGT. V shed 4 bases, J shed 6 bases, and the junction held 17 bases outside the gene matches. This CDR3 spans 18 amino acids. CDR3 amino acids: CASSAVAGVGRGQDTQYF. CDR3 coding DNA: TGTGCCAGCAGTGCCGTAGCGGGAGTAGGGCGTGGTCAGGATACGCAGTATTTT.

The CDR3 spells CASSLGLGTGVRGYTF. CDR3 DNA sequence: TGTGCCAGCAGCTTAGGGCTAGGGACAGGGGTTCGGGGCTACACCTTC. The V gene is TRBV7-9, the J gene TRBJ1-2, with 10 positions matching TRBD1. This CDR3 comprises 16 residues. Per germline, CDR1 SEHNR and CDR2 FQNEAQ (reference sequence). Losses at the gene ends were 1 base for V and 8 bases for J; bases not matched to a gene: 10.

The chain couples TRBV18 to TRBJ1-5; the match to TRBD1 covers 7 bases. The CDR3 contains 15 residues. Per germline, CDR1 KGHSH and CDR2 LQKENI. The V gene end was trimmed by 2 bases and the J gene end by 3 bases; junction bases not matched to a gene: 4. Here the CDR3 DNA reads TGTGCCAGCTCACCAACTACAGGGGCCAATCAGCCCCAGCATTTT. Amino acid sequence: CASSPTTGANQPQHF.

The V and J genes are TRBV7-9 and TRBJ2-7; 10 nucleotides line up with TRBD1. The junction had 8 bases not matched to a gene; V was cut back by 5 bases and J by 1 base. Germline CDR1 and CDR2: SEHNR and FQNEAQ (reference sequence). The CDR3 runs 16 residues. The CDR3 protein is CASSMNRDRGSYEQYF. DNA of the CDR3: TGTGCCAGCAGCATGAACCGGGACAGGGGATCCTACGAGCAGTACTTC.

This clone came up once. The identical CDR3 is also encoded by other nucleotide sequences in the sample. The chain has TRBV2 and TRBJ1-1, with D perhaps TRBD1 (6 bases). The CDR3 is 12 amino acids. Trimming stripped 4 bases from V and 7 bases from J, with 10 bases between. CDR1 and CDR2 from the germline V gene are SNHLY and FYNNEI. CDR3 bases: TGTGCCAGCAGTGCCCAGGGGAGTGAAGCTTTCTTT. The encoded protein is CASSAQGSEAFF. The full variable domain, its missing parts supplied by reference TRBV2 and TRBJ1-1, is EPEVTQTPSHQVTQMGQEVILRCVPISNHLYFYWYRQILGQKVEFLVSFYNNEISEKSEIFDDQFSVERPDGSNFTLKIRSTKLEDSAMYFCASSAQGSEAFFGQGTRLTVV.

The sample holds one count of this clone. The gene calls are TRBV7-2 and TRBJ2-3; tentatively, D is TRBD2 (6 bases). V was shortened by 3 bases and J by 0 bases, with 19 bases between the two germline ends. The CDR3 sequence is 18 residues long. Germline-derived CDR1 and CDR2 are SGHTA and FQGNSA. The CDR3 coding sequence is TGTGCCAGCAGCTTCCGCTTCCAGTCCGGGACTAGCACAGATACGCAGTATTTT. Translation gives CASSFRFQSGTSTDTQYF.

The CDR3 coding sequence is TGTGCCAGCAGTGACGAGCGTTTCACTGAAGCTTTCTTT. Amino acids: CASSDERFTEAFF. The chain recombines TRBV2 with TRBJ1-1; the D is unclear. Germline V gene data show CDR1 as SNHLY and CDR2 as FYNNEI. This CDR3 is 13 amino acids long. V was trimmed by 3 bases and J by 4 bases, leaving 9 bases between them.

In regard to this clone: Mismatch with germline at one junction end may stem from a read error. The V gene is TRBV7-7, the J gene TRBJ2-3, with a possible D match to TRBD2 (6 bases). The germline gives CDR1 SSHAT, CDR2 FNYEAQ (reference sequence). There are 14 residues in the CDR3. The CDR3 sequence is CASSPDGGGDTQYF. In nucleotides, the CDR3 is TGTGCTAGCAGCCCGGACGGGGGAGGAGATACGCAGTATTTT. Together with reference TRBV7-7 and TRBJ2-3, the CDR3 gives the full variable domain: GAGVSQSPRYKVTKRGQDVTLRCDPISSHATLYWYQQALGQGPEFLTYFNYEAQPDKSGLPSDRFSAERPEGSISTLTIQRTEQRDSAMYRCASSPDGGGDTQYFGPGTRLTVL.